This TCR beta chain was identified in a study of cytomegalovirus exposure and HLA in healthy donors. Trimming removed 2 bases at V and 0 bases at J, with 13 bases between. Germline values: CDR1 SGHVS, CDR2 FQNEAQ. There are 16 residues in the CDR3. In regard to this clone: Its specificity is not known.

13 Jbeta primers and 60 Vbeta primers were used for the PCR. The method was immunoSEQ multiplex PCR; TCRdb's version includes in-frame clones alone and lacks a portion of them. The sample holds approximately 73,000 clones, roughly 82% seen once. Whole-study results and caveats: CMV antigen specificity of a few CMV-associated chains was confirmed in vitro.

The rearrangement uses TRBV7-8 and TRBJ2-5; D may be TRBD1 (6 bases). This receptor was taken from a man in his 70s in good health and CMV-seronegative. What was sequenced was PBMCs. In DNA form, the CDR3 reads TGTGCCAGCAGCTTAATGGGGGCACCCAACCAAGAGACCCAGTACTTC. As protein: CASSLMGAPNQETQYF.